Shown below are 20 T cell receptor beta chains from a single sample sequenced in a study of blood T cell repertoires in COVID-19. Profiled with immunoSEQ multiplex PCR; TCRdb holds only in-frame clones, not every one. The data show some 230,000 clones, more than 75% seen once. The sequenced sample was peripheral blood. These receptors all stem from a middle-aged man with acute or convalescent COVID-19.

Here the CDR3 DNA reads TGTGCCAGCAGCGGGAGTTTCTACACTGAAGCTTTCTTT. Amino acids: CASSGSFYTEAFF. The chain couples TRBV7-2 to TRBJ1-1; D is unclear. Deletions cut 5 bases from V and 3 bases from J, with 10 bases between. CDR3 length: 13 residues. Per germline, CDR1 SGHTA and CDR2 FQGNSA. The variable domain in full, completed from reference TRBV7-2 and TRBJ1-1, reads GAGVSQSPSNKVTEKGKDVELRCDPISGHTALYWYRQSLGQGLEFLIYFQGNSAPDKSGLPSDRFSAERTGGSVSTLTIQRTQQEDSAVYLCASSGSFYTEAFFGQGTRLTVV.

The chain uses TRBV7-2 and TRBJ1-5; D is undetermined. CDR1 and CDR2 (germline): SGHTA, FQGNSA. CDR3 size: 14 residues. Trimming removed 2 bases from V and 5 bases from J, with 10 bases in between. In nucleotides, the CDR3 is TGTGCCAGCAGCTTACCCGGGGTAGATCAGCCCCAGCATTTT. Protein: CASSLPGVDQPQHF.

The chain employs TRBV30 and TRBJ1-3; D not resolved. This CDR3 is 12 amino acids long. The germline V gene encodes CDR1 GTSNPN and CDR2 SVGIG (reference sequence). Trimming pared 4 bases from V and 3 bases from J, leaving 7 bases between. The CDR3 reads CAWTEGGNTIYF. Here the CDR3 DNA reads TGTGCCTGGACTGAGGGTGGAAACACCATATATTTT.

The J gene is TRBJ2-7, the V gene TRBV28; 9 bases agree with TRBD1. The CDR3 is made up of 17 amino acids. Germline loops: CDR1 MDHEN, CDR2 SYDVKM. V lost 4 bases to trimming and J lost 2 bases; unmatched junction nucleotides: 12. The CDR3 DNA reads TGTGCCAGCAGTTCAGTTTACGCGGGACAGGGTCCCTACGAGCAGTACTTC. Translating it yields CASSSVYAGQGPYEQYF.

Here the CDR3 DNA reads TGTGCCAGCAGTTTGCGGCTAGCGGGGGGCACAGATACGCAGTATTTT. It is translated as CASSLRLAGGTDTQYF. The chain combines TRBV28 with TRBJ2-3, with 10 bases matching TRBD2. The germline V gene encodes CDR1 MDHEN and CDR2 SYDVKM. J gave up 1 base and V 3 bases, and 4 bases lay outside the gene matches. The CDR3 contains 16 residues.

The V call is TRBV5-4, the J call TRBJ1-5; 8 bases agree with TRBD1. Germline values: CDR1 SGHNT, CDR2 YYREEE (reference sequence). The CDR3 is 14 residues long. Trimming removed 4 bases from V and 6 bases from J; junction bases left unmatched: 6. The CDR3 DNA reads TGTGCCAGCAGCCTTGACAGGGGAACTCAGCCCCAGCATTTT. As protein: CASSLDRGTQPQHF.

The V call is TRBV18, the J call TRBJ2-3, with TRBD1 matching 8 bases. Germline V gene lookup returns CDR1 KGHSH and CDR2 LQKENI. Losses at the gene ends were 2 bases for V and 0 bases for J; bases not matched to a gene: 13. The CDR3 is 19 residues long. CDR3 bases: TGTGCCAGCTCACCAATATGGGGGACAGGTTATAGGAGCACAGATACGCAGTATTTT. This codes for CASSPIWGTGYRSTDTQYF.

The CDR3 region is CASSQESSGGDSGELFF. The CDR3, as DNA: TGCGCCAGCAGCCAAGAGTCTAGCGGGGGAGATTCCGGGGAGCTGTTTTTT. The V gene is TRBV4-1, the J gene TRBJ2-2, with TRBD2 matching over 10 bases. Germline V gene sequence: CDR1 MGHRA, CDR2 YSYEKL. The CDR3 is 17 amino acids. V lost 0 bases and J lost 6; bases outside the gene matches: 7.

The CDR3: CASRRTGDYNEQFF. DNA of the CDR3: TGTGCCAGCAGAAGGACAGGGGATTACAATGAGCAGTTCTTC. This chain links TRBV28 with TRBJ2-1; 9 bases are shared with TRBD1. The germline V gene has CDR1 MDHEN and CDR2 SYDVKM. The CDR3 totals 14 residues. V dropped 6 bases and J dropped 4; count of bases not matched to a gene: 4.

The rearrangement uses TRBV2 and TRBJ1-6, with D tentatively TRBD1 (6 bases). There are 18 residues in the CDR3. Per the germline V gene, CDR1 is SNHLY and CDR2 is FYNNEI. V was pared by 5 bases and J by 0 bases, with 17 bases between. The CDR3 spells CASSPGAQPSSYNSPLHF. CDR3 DNA: TGTGCCAGCAGTCCAGGGGCCCAACCCAGCTCCTATAATTCACCCCTCCACTTT.

The CDR3 nucleotides are TGTGCCAGCAGCGTTAGCGGGGGGCCAACCTACGAGCAGTACTTC. Translation gives CASSVSGGPTYEQYF. The chain is built from TRBV9 and TRBJ2-7; 10 nucleotides agree with TRBD2. The junction had 4 bases not matched to a gene; V was cut back by 2 bases and J by 2 bases. The CDR3 is made up of 15 amino acids. Per the germline V gene, CDR1 is SGDLS and CDR2 is YYNGEE.

The chain has TRBV24-1 and TRBJ2-1; maybe TRBD1 (6 bases). The CDR3 length is 15 residues. Germline V gives CDR1 KGHDR, CDR2 SFDVKD. Trimming took off 9 bases at V and 5 bases at J, with 19 bases between the two ends. The CDR3 spells CATQSGQTIHNEQFF. CDR3 DNA sequence: TGTGCCACCCAATCGGGACAAACAATCCACAATGAGCAGTTCTTC.

This sequence joins TRBV28 and TRBJ1-2, with D hard to call. Trimming cost V 2 bases and J 4 bases, with 14 bases left between them. Germline CDR1 MDHEN, CDR2 SYDVKM. The CDR3 contains 15 residues. Written as DNA, the CDR3 is TGTGCCAGCAGTTTAAGGTTCCGGGATATCTATGGCTACACCTTC. Translation gives CASSLRFRDIYGYTF.

V and J are TRBV3-1 (or the pseudogene TRBV3-2) and TRBJ1-1; 10 bases are shared with TRBD1. This CDR3 is 17 amino acids long. Germline loops: CDR1 LGHDT, CDR2 YNNKEL (reference sequence). Trimming at V came to 3 bases and at J to 0 bases, leaving 7 bases not matched to a gene. As DNA, the CDR3 is TGTGCCAGCAGCCATAAATGGGACAGGGGTGTGAACACTGAAGCTTTCTTT. This encodes CASSHKWDRGVNTEAFF.

The chain couples TRBV15 to TRBJ1-4; D is uncertain. Trimming stripped 0 bases from V and 4 bases from J, with 6 bases between. This CDR3 comprises 14 residues. The germline V gene has CDR1 LNHNV and CDR2 YYDKDF (reference sequence). The CDR3 bases are TGTGCCACCAGCAGAGACGGTTATAATGAAAAACTGTTTTTT. Protein sequence: CATSRDGYNEKLFF.

This chain uses TRBV6-5 with TRBJ2-3, with 12 bases matching TRBD2. V lost 5 bases to trimming and J lost 9 bases; unmatched junction nucleotides: 9. The CDR3 is made up of 15 amino acids. Germline V gives CDR1 MNHEY, CDR2 SVGAGI. CDR3 in amino acids: CASSPLAGGLSTQYF. The DNA of the CDR3 is TGTGCCAGCAGTCCCCTAGCGGGGGGGCTTTCAACGCAGTATTTT.

This clone was observed a few times. This chain uses TRBV30 with TRBJ1-2; no clear D gene. CDR1 is GTSNPN and CDR2 is SVGIG in the germline V gene (reference sequence). V was clipped by 4 bases and J by 13 bases, with 13 bases between them. CDR3 size: 10 residues. The DNA for the CDR3 is TGTGCCTGGAAAAAGGGAGAGTTCACCTTC. Protein: CAWKKGEFTF. The full variable domain, in which reference TRBV30 and TRBJ1-2 provide the parts outside the CDR3, is SQTIHQWPATLVQPVGSPLSLECTVEGTSNPNLYWYRQAAGRGLQLLFYSVGIGQISSEVPQNLSASRPQDRQFILSSKKLLLSDSGFYLCAWKKGEFTFGSGTRLTVV.

The chain carries TRBV16 and TRBJ1-1; D is unresolved. Germline loops: CDR1 KGHSY, CDR2 FQNENV. Between the trimmed V and J ends, which lost 3 bases and 4 bases, there was a span of 21 bases. CDR3 length equals 17 residues. The CDR3 DNA follows: TGTGCCAGCAGCCATTCGAACGGGGAATCAGGAAGCACTGAAGCTTTCTTT. Its protein product is CASSHSNGESGSTEAFF.

The table lists this clone with a count of one. J is TRBJ2-7 and V is TRBV10-3; 10 nucleotides line up with TRBD1. The trim removed 2 bases at V and 0 bases at J, leaving 4 bases unmatched. CDR1 and CDR2 (germline): ENHRY, SYGVKD. The CDR3 is 16 amino acids. The CDR3 region is CAISEPGQGSSYEQYF. For the CDR3, the DNA is TGTGCCATCAGTGAGCCGGGACAGGGGAGCTCCTACGAGCAGTACTTC.

The chain uses TRBV2 and TRBJ1-2, with D maybe TRBD1 (5 bases). The V gene lost 2 bases and the J gene lost 8 bases, with 9 bases spanning the gap. In germline, CDR1 is SNHLY, CDR2 FYNNEI. This CDR3 comprises 12 residues. The CDR3 DNA follows: TGTGCCAGCAGTGAATTCTGGGGCGGCTACACCTTC. Protein product: CASSEFWGGYTF.